This T cell receptor (beta chain) originates from a study of T-cell memory formation after mild COVID-19. Of note for this clonotype: Its specificity is not known.

Employing constant-segment primers, 5'RACE generated TCR alpha and TCR beta cDNA libraries bearing sample barcodes and UMIs. MiXCR, run by TCRdb on the 5' RACE reads, gives a single entry per CDR3 protein. The table lists hundreds of thousands of distinct CDR3 sequences, 20% to 30% of them singletons. J lost 2 bases, V lost 1 base, and 5 bases had no gene match. This CDR3 region has 16 residues. Study-wide results and limits: Prior to infection, memory already included some responding clones, suggesting cross-reactive memory joined. The authors left the SARS-CoV-2 specificity of second-wave clones peaking on day 37 unconfirmed. Clones that got smaller from day 15 to 85 had even CD4/CD8, while clones growing later tipped toward CD4+.

The TCR comes from an adult woman who had mild COVID-19 (a few samples of this study predate the infection). Cell type and time point are not known. Input material: PBMCs or a T cell subset sorted from them (not recorded which). V usage is TRBV12-3 or TRBV12-4 and J usage is TRBJ1-1, with TRBD1 matching over 9 bases. Written as DNA, the CDR3 is TGTGCCAGCAGTTTAGGGAACAGGGGGCCTAACACTGAAGCTTTCTTT. Amino acids: CASSLGNRGPNTEAFF.